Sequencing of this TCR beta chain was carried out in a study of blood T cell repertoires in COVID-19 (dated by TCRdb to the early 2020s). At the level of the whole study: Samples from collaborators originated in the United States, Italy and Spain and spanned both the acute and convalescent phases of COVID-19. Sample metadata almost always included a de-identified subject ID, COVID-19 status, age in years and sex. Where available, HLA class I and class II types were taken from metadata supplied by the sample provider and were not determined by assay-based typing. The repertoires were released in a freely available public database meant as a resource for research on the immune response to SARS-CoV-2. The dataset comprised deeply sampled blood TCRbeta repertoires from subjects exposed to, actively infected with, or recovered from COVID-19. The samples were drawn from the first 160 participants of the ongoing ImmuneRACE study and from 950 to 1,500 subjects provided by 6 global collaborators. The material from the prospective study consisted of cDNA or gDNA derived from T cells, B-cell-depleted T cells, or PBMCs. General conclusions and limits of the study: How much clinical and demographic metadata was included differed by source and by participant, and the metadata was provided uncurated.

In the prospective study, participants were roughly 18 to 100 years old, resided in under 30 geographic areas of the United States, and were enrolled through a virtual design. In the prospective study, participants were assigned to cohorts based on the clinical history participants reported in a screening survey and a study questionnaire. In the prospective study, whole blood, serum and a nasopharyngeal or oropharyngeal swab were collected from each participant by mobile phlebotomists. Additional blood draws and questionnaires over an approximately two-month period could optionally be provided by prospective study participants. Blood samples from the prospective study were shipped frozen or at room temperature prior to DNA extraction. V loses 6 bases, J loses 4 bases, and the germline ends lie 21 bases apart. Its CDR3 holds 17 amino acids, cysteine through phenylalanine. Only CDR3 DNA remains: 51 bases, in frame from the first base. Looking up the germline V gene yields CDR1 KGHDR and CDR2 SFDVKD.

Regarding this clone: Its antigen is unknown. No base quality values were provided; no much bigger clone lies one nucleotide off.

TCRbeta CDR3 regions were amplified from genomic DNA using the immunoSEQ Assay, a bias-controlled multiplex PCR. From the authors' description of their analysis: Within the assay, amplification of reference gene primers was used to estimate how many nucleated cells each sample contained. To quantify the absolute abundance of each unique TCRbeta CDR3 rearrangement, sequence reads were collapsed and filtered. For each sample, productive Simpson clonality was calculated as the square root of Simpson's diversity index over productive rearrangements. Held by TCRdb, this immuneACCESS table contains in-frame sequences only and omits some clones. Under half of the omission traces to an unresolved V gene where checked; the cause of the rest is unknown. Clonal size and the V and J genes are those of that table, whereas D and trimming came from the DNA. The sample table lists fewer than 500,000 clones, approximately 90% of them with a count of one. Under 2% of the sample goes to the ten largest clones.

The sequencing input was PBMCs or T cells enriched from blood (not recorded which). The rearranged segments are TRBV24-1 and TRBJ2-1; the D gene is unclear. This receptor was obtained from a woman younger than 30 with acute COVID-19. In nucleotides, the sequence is TGTGCCACCAGTACAAAATATAAGGCGACTCCGTACAATGAGCAGTTCTTC. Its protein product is CATSTKYKATPYNEQFF.